Each of the 31 T cell receptor beta chains below was sequenced from the same sample in a study of blood T cells in healthy people across ages. Combining a sample-barcoded 5' primer with a J-beta primer mix, a second PCR ran for about 6 to 11 cycles. TCRdb processed the 5' RACE reads anew with MiXCR; each CDR3 protein has one entry. The sample contains more than 800,000 distinct CDR3 sequences, more than 35% of which appear only once. The sample consisted of blood. The receptors come from a woman aged 60-70 years in good health.

The rearrangement uses TRBV28 and TRBJ2-7; D is uncertain. The J call may be incorrect, as the DNA end agrees better with TRBJ2-4. From germline, CDR1 is MDHEN and CDR2 SYDVKM. This CDR3 contains 12 residues. CDR3: CASSLLKNIQYF. The CDR3 nucleotides read TGTGCCAGCAGTTTATTGAAAAACATTCAGTACTTC.

The chain links TRBV29-1 to TRBJ2-5, with 7 nucleotides matching TRBD1. The CDR3 has 12 amino acids. Germline-derived CDR1 and CDR2 are SQVTM and ANQGSEA. J gave up 4 bases and V 6 bases, and 5 bases lay outside the gene matches. The CDR3 protein is CSVGDRAETQYF. CDR3 sequence (DNA): TGCAGCGTAGGTGACAGGGCAGAGACCCAGTACTTC.

This sequence joins TRBV24-1 and TRBJ2-1; D is uncertain. V was trimmed by 1 base and J by 8 bases, leaving 5 bases between them. Germline loops: CDR1 KGHDR, CDR2 SFDVKD. The CDR3 has 12 amino acids. In DNA, the CDR3 is TGTGCCACCAGTGATTTAAGCTATGAGCAGTTCTTC. Translation gives CATSDLSYEQFF.

This chain connects TRBV4-1 to TRBJ2-3; TRBD1 or TRBD2 may be the D gene (5 bases each). Germline loops: CDR1 MGHRA, CDR2 YSYEKL. Trimming took 1 base from V and 6 from J, leaving 14 bases between them. The CDR3 runs to 15 residues. The CDR3 DNA reads as TGCGCCAGCAGCCAAGGAAATAGGTGGGGGGATACGCAGTATTTT. Residues: CASSQGNRWGDTQYF.

This clonotype was seen at least ten times. V gene TRBV20-1 combines with J gene TRBJ2-7; D call uncertain. In germline, CDR1 is DFQATT, CDR2 SNEGSKA (reference sequence). This CDR3 has 13 residues. V was trimmed by 5 bases and J by 11 bases, leaving 22 bases between them. The CDR3 nucleotides are TGCAGTGCTCCCCCCCTCCGGCTTCCTGGGGAGTACTTC. The encoded protein is CSAPPLRLPGEYF.

This clonotype has only a few counts. V and J are TRBV12-3 or TRBV12-4 and TRBJ2-3; 8 nucleotides align to TRBD2. The V gene end was trimmed by 8 bases and the J gene end by 3 bases; junction bases not matched to a gene: 7. CDR3 length: 14 amino acids. CDR3 in DNA: TGTGCCAGCGGTTCAAGCGGGAGAACAGATACGCAGTATTTT. This gives the protein CASGSSGRTDTQYF.

The rearrangement joins TRBV10-3 to TRBJ2-7, with a tentative D call TRBD2 (6 bases). Trimming left V 2 bases short and J 11 bases short, with 13 bases between. The germline gives CDR1 ENHRY, CDR2 SYGVKD. The CDR3 extends over 12 amino acids. CDR3 in amino acids: CAISESAGGKYF. The DNA for the CDR3 is TGTGCCATCAGTGAGAGCGCCGGCGGGAAGTACTTC.

The chain carries TRBV12-5 and TRBJ2-5; TRBD1 matches 10 bases. Germline-derived CDR1 and CDR2 are LGHNT and FRNRAP. V trimming: 4 bases; J trimming: 0 bases; junction bases outside the gene matches: 2. The CDR3 totals 15 residues. Here the CDR3 reads CASGSTGGYQETQYF. CDR3 DNA: TGTGCTAGTGGTTCGACAGGGGGCTACCAAGAGACCCAGTACTTC.

CDR3 sequence reads: CSGQTGSEGEAFF. The CDR3 DNA reads TGCAGCGGTCAGACAGGTTCGGAGGGCGAAGCTTTCTTT. The genes are TRBV29-1 and TRBJ1-1, with a tentative D call TRBD1 (6 bases). CDR1 and CDR2 (germline): SQVTM, ANQGSEA. V was cut by 7 bases and J by 8 bases, with 20 bases left in between. The CDR3 is 13 residues long.

The gene calls are TRBV6-2 or TRBV6-3 and TRBJ2-1; a possible D gene is TRBD2 (6 bases). Trimming took off 5 bases at V and 8 bases at J, with 13 bases between the two ends. From germline, CDR1 is MNHEY and CDR2 SVGEGT. The CDR3 is 13 amino acids. In DNA form, the CDR3 reads TGTGCCAGCAGTCCGGAGGAGCGGGATGAGCAGTTCTTC. Translation: CASSPEERDEQFF.

Comment on this clonotype: The DNA is left out, because the CDR3 cannot be placed on it with certainty; the CDR3 is given as TCRdb lists it. The V call is TRBV20-1, the J call TRBJ2-3; the table calls TRBD2, which could not be checked here. Germline V gives CDR1 DFQATT, CDR2 SNEGSKA (reference sequence). The CDR3 is 15 residues long, ends included. CDR3 sequence: CSTSALAASTDTQYF.

The chain employs TRBV6-5 and TRBJ2-2; 8 nucleotides match TRBD2. The CDR3 has 15 residues. Losses at the gene ends were 8 bases for V and 5 bases for J; bases not matched to a gene: 10. Germline V gene lookup returns CDR1 MNHEY and CDR2 SVGAGI. The CDR3 DNA follows: TGTGCCAGCTTTCCTATAGCGGGAAAGACCGGGGAGCTGTTTTTT. The encoded protein is CASFPIAGKTGELFF.

This chain connects TRBV6-1 to TRBJ2-4; perhaps D is TRBD1 or TRBD2 (5 bases each). The end of the DNA is better explained by TRBJ2-7, so the J call may be wrong. This CDR3 region has 16 residues. Germline lookup yields CDR1 MNHNS and CDR2 SASEGT. The CDR3 DNA sequence: TGTGCCAGCAGCGGCTGGACTTCCGATGGGGGCTACGAGCAGTACTTC. It codes for CASSGWTSDGGYEQYF.

This clonotype showed up just a few times. The chain links TRBV6-5 to TRBJ2-7; D possibly corresponds to TRBD1 (5 bases). This CDR3 contains 13 residues. V was pared by 5 bases and J by 2 bases, with 10 bases between. Germline values: CDR1 MNHEY, CDR2 SVGAGI. This chain's CDR3 is CASSRQSPYEQYF. The CDR3 DNA is TGTGCCAGCAGTCGACAGAGCCCCTACGAGCAGTACTTC.

This clonotype was observed a handful of times. The chain is built from TRBV11-3 and TRBJ2-1, with D possibly matching TRBD2 (5 bases). CDR1 is SGHNT and CDR2 is YENEEA in the germline V gene. Trimming took 1 base from V and 9 from J, leaving 19 bases between them. The CDR3 extends over 16 amino acids. The CDR3 protein is CASSLAAGLKSGEQFF. DNA for the CDR3: TGTGCCAGCAGCTTAGCGGCGGGCTTGAAGTCGGGTGAGCAGTTCTTC. Supplemented by reference TRBV11-3 and TRBJ2-1, the full variable domain reads EAGVVQSPRYKIIEKKQPVAFWCNPISGHNTLYWYLQNLGQGPELLIRYENEEAVDDSQLPKDRFSAERLKGVDSTLKIQPAELGDSAVYLCASSLAAGLKSGEQFFGPGTRLTVL.

This sequence joins TRBV7-9 and TRBJ2-7; TRBD1 aligns across 7 bases. J was trimmed by 3 bases and V by 4 bases; bases with no gene match: 6. The CDR3 loop spans 14 amino acids. Germline V CDR1 and CDR2: SEHNR, FQNEAQ (reference sequence). Here the CDR3 DNA reads TGTGCCAGCAGCTCCACGGGACAGTACTACGAGCAGTACTTC. Protein: CASSSTGQYYEQYF.

The sample holds a few counts of this clonotype. V usage is TRBV7-9 and J usage is TRBJ2-1; D uncertain. The CDR3 sequence is 12 residues long. CDR1 SEHNR and CDR2 FQNEAQ come from the germline V gene (reference sequence). V dropped 1 base and J dropped 9 bases, with 7 bases sitting between them. In nucleotides, the CDR3 is TGTGCCAGCAGCTTAGAAACGGGTGAGCAGTTCTTC. This sequence encodes CASSLETGEQFF. Based on the CDR3 plus reference TRBV7-9 and TRBJ2-1, the full variable domain is DTGVSQNPRHKITKRGQNVTFRCDPISEHNRLYWYRQTLGQGPEFLTYFQNEAQLEKSRLLSDRFSAERPKGSFSTLEIQRTEQGDSAMYLCASSLETGEQFFGPGTRLTVL.

The chain uses TRBV3-1 and TRBJ2-7; 8 nucleotides line up with TRBD2. Germline V CDR1 and CDR2: LGHDT, YNNKEL (reference sequence). The CDR3 loop spans 16 amino acids. V lost 0 bases to trimming and J lost 5 bases; unmatched junction nucleotides: 9. The chain's CDR3 is CASSQDPAGGPDEQYF. Here the CDR3 DNA reads TGTGCCAGCAGCCAAGACCCTGCGGGAGGCCCCGACGAGCAGTACTTC.

This clonotype was recorded a few times. V is TRBV20-1 and J is TRBJ2-7, with 11 bases fitting TRBD2. This CDR3 is 13 amino acids long. Germline V gene sequence: CDR1 DFQATT, CDR2 SNEGSKA (reference sequence). J was trimmed by 5 bases and V by 5 bases; bases with no gene match: 5. The CDR3 DNA sequence: TGCAGTGCTCGGACTAGCGGGTTCGACGAGCAGTACTTC. As protein: CSARTSGFDEQYF.

The V gene is TRBV6-1, the J gene TRBJ2-1; D unclear. Germline CDR1 is MNHNS and CDR2 is SASEGT. The ends were cut back, 1 base at V and 0 bases at J, with 7 bases in the middle. CDR3 length: 15 amino acids. The CDR3 DNA is TGTGCCAGCAGTGAAGACAGATACTCCTACAATGAGCAGTTCTTC. Amino acid sequence: CASSEDRYSYNEQFF.

CDR3 protein: CASSSDRVKVTQYF. The CDR3 DNA sequence: TGTGCCAGCAGCTCGGACAGGGTAAAAGTGACCCAGTACTTC. V usage is TRBV7-8 and J usage is TRBJ2-7, with 8 bases lining up with TRBD1. The J call may be in error: the DNA end matches TRBJ2-5 better. The CDR3 totals 14 residues. Germline V gene data show CDR1 as SGHVS and CDR2 as FQNEAQ.

This clonotype was found once. V gene TRBV7-2 combines with J gene TRBJ2-3; perhaps D is TRBD1 or TRBD2 (5 bases each). In germline, CDR1 is SGHTA, CDR2 FQGNSA. CDR3 size: 14 residues. V lost 2 bases, J lost 6 bases, and 12 bases lay in between. In DNA, the CDR3 is TGTGCCAGCAGCTTACGGGACCCAAGGGATACGCAGTATTTT. Translation gives CASSLRDPRDTQYF.

This clonotype occurred a few times. The chain has TRBV7-2 and TRBJ1-1; maybe TRBD1 (5 bases). This CDR3 comprises 14 residues. Germline CDR1 reads SGHTA; CDR2 reads FQGNSA. V lost 2 bases to trimming and J lost 3 bases, with 10 bases between them. In DNA form, the CDR3 reads TGTGCCAGCAGCTTAAATGGGGGAGACACTGAAGCTTTCTTT. It is translated as CASSLNGGDTEAFF.

The rearrangement links TRBV5-1 to TRBJ2-1, with D tentatively TRBD2 (6 bases). Trimming removed 3 bases at V and 4 bases at J, with 14 bases between. The CDR3 runs 15 residues. In germline, CDR1 is SGHRS, CDR2 YFSETQ. CDR3 sequence reads: CASSSGLLTYNEQFF. Written as DNA, the CDR3 is TGCGCCAGCAGCTCGGGACTCCTGACTTACAATGAGCAGTTCTTC.

The V and J genes are TRBV7-3 and TRBJ2-7; D is uncertain. Germline CDR1 reads SGHTA; CDR2 reads FQGTGA. There are 14 residues in the CDR3. V was trimmed by 0 bases and J by 2 bases, leaving 8 bases between them. CDR3 in amino acids: CASSLTADPYEQYF. For the CDR3, the DNA is TGTGCCAGCAGCTTAACGGCGGACCCCTACGAGCAGTACTTC.

This clonotype has a single count. The chain uses TRBV4-2 and TRBJ2-1; 9 nucleotides agree with TRBD1. The CDR3 length is 17 residues. J was trimmed by 2 bases and V by 0 bases; bases with no gene match: 5. Germline lookup yields CDR1 LGHNA and CDR2 YNFKEQ. The CDR3 DNA reads as TGTGCCAGCAGCCAAGAAGCGGGGACAGGGCCCTACAATGAGCAGTTCTTC. As protein: CASSQEAGTGPYNEQFF.

As DNA, the CDR3 is TGTGCCAGCAGACTTCCTCCGGGAGGGGGAGTTGGGACGCAGTATTTT. Protein sequence: CASRLPPGGGVGTQYF. The chain links TRBV6-1 to TRBJ2-3; TRBD2 matches at 8 bases. The length of the CDR3 is 16 residues. V lost 6 bases to trimming and J lost 9 bases; unmatched junction nucleotides: 17. Germline lookup yields CDR1 MNHNS and CDR2 SASEGT.

This clonotype was detected a few times. The CDR3 loop is CASPDPGVSTDTQYF. The CDR3 DNA reads as TGCGCCAGCCCTGATCCCGGCGTCAGCACAGATACGCAGTATTTT. The J gene is TRBJ2-3, the V gene TRBV10-1; D gene unclear. Germline CDR1 and CDR2: WNHNN and SYGVQD (reference sequence). The CDR3 sequence is 15 residues long. Trimming pared 8 bases from V and 0 bases from J, leaving 15 bases between.

V usage is TRBV9 and J usage is TRBJ1-1; D not certain. The CDR3 runs to 13 residues. The V gene's germline CDR1 is SGDLS and CDR2 YYNGEE. V lost 4 bases, J lost 1 base, and 8 bases lay in between. For the CDR3, the DNA is TGTGCCAGCAGCCCCTTGCCGAACACTGAAGCTTTCTTT. This codes for CASSPLPNTEAFF.

The chain employs TRBV7-3 and TRBJ2-7; no reliable D call. The CDR3 is 15 residues long. V was trimmed by 4 bases and J by 3 bases, leaving 16 bases between them. Germline CDR1 reads SGHTA; CDR2 reads FQGTGA. CDR3 nucleotides: TGTGCCAGCAGCTCCCCTTCAGAGGTGTTCTACGAGCAGTACTTC. It yields the protein CASSSPSEVFYEQYF.

There are a few counts of this clonotype. The rearrangement uses TRBV6-5 and TRBJ1-2; D not resolved. V lost 6 bases to trimming and J lost 5 bases, with 10 bases between them. This CDR3 has 12 residues. The germline gives CDR1 MNHEY, CDR2 SVGAGI. The CDR3 spells CASSQSGYGYTF. The CDR3 DNA is TGTGCCAGCAGCCAATCTGGGTATGGCTACACCTTC.